Shown below are 9 T cell receptor beta chains from a single sample sequenced in a study of blood T cell repertoires in COVID-19. Assay: immunoSEQ multiplex PCR; the TCRdb copy retains only in-frame clones and omits some. The repertoire includes about 170,000 clones, approximately 82% of them detected once, and roughly 19% sits in the top ten. The sample comprised peripheral blood. All receptors come from a woman aged 70-85 years who had recovered from COVID-19.

CDR3 coding DNA: TGTGCCAGCAGCTTAGGCGGGACCGTCTCCTACGAGCAGTACTTC. Amino acid sequence: CASSLGGTVSYEQYF. The rearrangement links TRBV7-8 to TRBJ2-7; tentatively, D is TRBD2 (6 bases). CDR1 is SGHVS, CDR2 FQNEAQ, per germline. This CDR3 spans 15 amino acids. V lost 1 base and J lost 0, with 10 bases in between. The complete variable domain, with remaining parts taken from reference TRBV7-8 and TRBJ2-7, reads GAGVSQSPRYKVAKRGQDVALRCDPISGHVSLFWYQQALGQGPEFLTYFQNEAQLDKSGLPSDRFFAERPEGSVSTLKIQRTQQEDSAVYLCASSLGGTVSYEQYFGPGTRLTVT.

This chain uses TRBV19 with TRBJ1-1, with a possible D match to TRBD1 (5 bases). V was shortened by 4 bases and J by 4 bases, with 13 bases between the two germline ends. Germline lookup yields CDR1 LNHDA and CDR2 SQIVND (reference sequence). The CDR3 spans 14 residues. CDR3 loop: CASSKGHTGTEAFF. In nucleotides, the CDR3 is TGTGCCAGTAGTAAGGGGCACACGGGCACTGAAGCTTTCTTT.

This clone was picked up one time. V usage is TRBV28 and J usage is TRBJ2-3, with D perhaps matching TRBD2 (5 bases). Trimming left V 5 bases short and J 0 bases short, with 18 bases between. Germline V gene sequence: CDR1 MDHEN, CDR2 SYDVKM. The CDR3 consists of 17 residues. The CDR3 nucleotides are TGTGCCAGCAGTCTCACCTTGGGCGGGCCTAGCACAGATACGCAGTATTTT. It yields the protein CASSLTLGGPSTDTQYF.

The rearrangement uses TRBV7-8 and TRBJ2-7; 12 bases match TRBD2. Trimming removed 5 bases from V and 2 bases from J; junction bases left unmatched: 10. Germline CDR1 is SGHVS and CDR2 is FQNEAQ. The CDR3 runs 17 residues. In nucleotides, the CDR3 is TGTGCCAGCAGCCCGAGGACTAGCGGGACCCCTCCCTACGAGCAGTACTTC. The encoded protein is CASSPRTSGTPPYEQYF.

This clone came up once. V usage is TRBV6-5 and J usage is TRBJ2-2; TRBD2 matches 7 bases. The CDR3 contains 14 residues. The V segment lost 6 bases and the J segment 6 bases; nucleotides outside the gene matches: 7. The germline V gene encodes CDR1 MNHEY and CDR2 SVGAGI. The CDR3 region has the DNA TGTGCCAGCAGGCCGACTGGGGGGGCCGGGGAGCTGTTTTTT. Translating it yields CASRPTGGAGELFF.

The chain has TRBV5-1 and TRBJ2-7; 8 bases agree with TRBD2. V was pared by 3 bases and J by 2 bases, with 7 bases of the junction left unmatched. The CDR3 has 15 residues. CDR1 SGHRS and CDR2 YFSETQ come from the germline V gene. The CDR3 here is CASSSGGTPTYEQYF. CDR3 bases: TGCGCCAGCAGCTCGGGGGGGACACCCACCTACGAGCAGTACTTC.

The rearrangement joins TRBV27 to TRBJ1-4; tentative D call: TRBD1 (5 bases). The CDR3 consists of 15 residues. Deletions cut 5 bases from V and 3 bases from J, with 13 bases between. The germline V gene has CDR1 MNHEY and CDR2 SMNVEV (reference sequence). The CDR3 DNA reads TGTGCCAGCAGTCGGGGGAGAGGAGCTAATGAAAAACTGTTTTTT. Residues: CASSRGRGANEKLFF.

The chain carries TRBV6-5 and TRBJ2-2, with a weak D call TRBD2 (5 bases). The germline gives CDR1 MNHEY, CDR2 SVGAGI. V was pared by 4 bases and J by 6 bases, with 18 bases between. The CDR3 contains 16 residues. The CDR3 region has the DNA TGTGCCAGCAGTTTGGGTGCTAGCTCGTGGGCCGGGGAGCTGTTTTTT. Translating it yields CASSLGASSWAGELFF.

The gene calls are TRBV30 and TRBJ2-6; tentative D call: TRBD2 (6 bases). The CDR3 length is 15 residues. Germline V gene sequence: CDR1 GTSNPN, CDR2 SVGIG (reference sequence). The germline V and J ends were trimmed by 2 bases and 0 bases, with 8 bases remaining between them. This CDR3 is CAWSTGSSGANVLTF. The CDR3 DNA reads TGTGCCTGGAGTACCGGGAGCTCTGGGGCCAACGTCCTGACTTTC.